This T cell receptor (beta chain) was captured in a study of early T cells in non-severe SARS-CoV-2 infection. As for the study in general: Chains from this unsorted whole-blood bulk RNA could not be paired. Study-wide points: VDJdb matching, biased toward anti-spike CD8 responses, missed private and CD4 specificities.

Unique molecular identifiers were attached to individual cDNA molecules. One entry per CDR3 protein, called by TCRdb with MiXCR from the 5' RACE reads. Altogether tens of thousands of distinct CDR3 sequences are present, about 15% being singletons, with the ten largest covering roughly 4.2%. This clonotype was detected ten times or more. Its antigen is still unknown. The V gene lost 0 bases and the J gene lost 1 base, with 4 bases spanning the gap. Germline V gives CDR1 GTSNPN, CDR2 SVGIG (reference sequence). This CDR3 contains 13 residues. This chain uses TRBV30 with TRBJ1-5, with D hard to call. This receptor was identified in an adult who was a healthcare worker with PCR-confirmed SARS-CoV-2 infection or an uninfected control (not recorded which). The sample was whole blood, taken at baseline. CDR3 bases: TGTGCCTGGAGTGTCGGAAGCAATCAGCCCCAGCATTTT. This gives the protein CAWSVGSNQPQHF. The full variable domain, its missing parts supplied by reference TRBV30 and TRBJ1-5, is SQTIHQWPATLVQPVGSPLSLECTVEGTSNPNLYWYRQAAGRGLQLLFYSVGIGQISSEVPQNLSASRPQDRQFILSSKKLLLSDSGFYLCAWSVGSNQPQHFGDGTRLSIL.